This T cell receptor (beta chain) was recovered during a study of T cells in Graves' hyperthyroidism and ophthalmopathy. Researchers took RNA transcripts and amplified the TCR beta CDR3 regions from them. In the first-round RT-PCR of the TCR CDR3, the HTBI primer set was used. One entry per CDR3 protein, called by TCRdb with MiXCR from the multiplex PCR reads. Of hundreds of thousands of distinct CDR3 sequences in the sample, 15% to 17% were seen once. Germline loops: CDR1 SGHTA, CDR2 FQGNSA. V gave up 0 bases and J gave up 2 bases, with 11 bases separating them. This CDR3 is built from 15 residues. This clonotype showed up many times.

This clonotype was obtained from a woman aged 18-35 years with Graves' hyperthyroidism. This rearrangement joins TRBV7-2 to TRBJ2-7; weak D call: TRBD2 (6 bases). Specimen: blood. This CDR3 is CASSLAGGTTYEQYF. CDR3 nucleotides: TGTGCCAGCAGCTTAGCAGGCGGGACCACCTACGAGCAGTACTTC. The full variable domain, rest sourced from reference TRBV7-2 and TRBJ2-7, is GAGVSQSPSNKVTEKGKDVELRCDPISGHTALYWYRQSLGQGLEFLIYFQGNSAPDKSGLPSDRFSAERTGGSVSTLTIQRTQQEDSAVYLCASSLAGGTTYEQYFGPGTRLTVT.